These 29 T cell receptor beta chains originate from one sample sequenced in a study of OX40 agonist ivuxolimab in advanced cancers. Clones were sequenced by immunoSEQ multiplex PCR, and TCRdb holds only the in-frame ones, with some missing. The sample contains around 64,000 clones, about 89% of which appear only once. The specimen comprised CD4+ or CD8+ T cells sorted from blood, sampled in a trial of the OX40 agonist ivuxolimab. Receptors were obtained from an adult with an advanced solid tumor such as melanoma, head and neck, liver or kidney cancer.

This clone was picked up one time. This sequence joins TRBV30 and TRBJ2-7; the D gene is possibly TRBD2 (6 bases). The CDR3 loop spans 14 amino acids. From germline, CDR1 is GTSNPN and CDR2 SVGIG (reference sequence). The ends were cut back, 5 bases at V and 2 bases at J, with 16 bases in the middle. CDR3 DNA: TGTGCCTGGTCATCCGGGACTTCCGCCTACGAGCAGTACTTC. Its protein product is CAWSSGTSAYEQYF. Full variable domain (remainder filled in from reference TRBV30 and TRBJ2-7): SQTIHQWPATLVQPVGSPLSLECTVEGTSNPNLYWYRQAAGRGLQLLFYSVGIGQISSEVPQNLSASRPQDRQFILSSKKLLLSDSGFYLCAWSSGTSAYEQYFGPGTRLTVT.

This rearrangement joins TRBV9 to TRBJ1-2, with 9 positions matching TRBD1. The CDR3 contains 14 residues. Trimming cost V 0 bases and J 5 bases; bases outside gene matches: 2. Germline V gene sequence: CDR1 SGDLS, CDR2 YYNGEE. Here the CDR3 reads CASSVEGTGYGYTF. The DNA for the CDR3 is TGTGCCAGCAGCGTAGAAGGGACAGGGTATGGCTACACCTTC.

CDR3 protein: CASSLRLAGADEQFF. The CDR3 nucleotides read TGTGCCAGCAGCTTAAGGCTAGCGGGAGCTGATGAGCAGTTCTTC. The chain employs TRBV7-9 and TRBJ2-1; TRBD2 matches 10 bases. The CDR3 extends over 15 amino acids. The germline V gene encodes CDR1 SEHNR and CDR2 FQNEAQ (reference sequence). With V trimmed by 2 bases and J by 8 bases, 6 bases remained unmatched.

The gene calls are TRBV10-1 and TRBJ2-1; D is unresolved. The CDR3 contains 9 residues. Germline V gene data show CDR1 as WNHNN and CDR2 as SYGVQD (reference sequence). V was clipped by 6 bases and J by 10 bases, with 4 bases between them. The CDR3 region is CASRREQFF. The CDR3 DNA reads TGCGCCAGCAGAAGAGAGCAGTTCTTC.

The V gene is TRBV4-3, the J gene TRBJ2-1; no reliable D call. The germline V and J ends were trimmed by 4 bases and 1 base, with 11 bases remaining between them. Germline V gene lookup returns CDR1 LGHNA and CDR2 YSLEER. CDR3 size: 15 residues. Here the CDR3 reads CASSLQTNSYNEQFF. CDR3 nucleotides: TGCGCCAGCAGCCTACAAACTAATTCCTACAATGAGCAGTTCTTC.

J is TRBJ1-1 and V is TRBV28, with D maybe TRBD1 (5 bases). The germline gives CDR1 MDHEN, CDR2 SYDVKM. CDR3 size: 15 residues. Deletions cut 3 bases from V and 4 bases from J, with 15 bases between. CDR3 residues: CASSFGQGSGTEAFF. CDR3 sequence (DNA): TGTGCCAGCAGTTTCGGGCAGGGCAGTGGCACTGAAGCTTTCTTT.

The CDR3 region has the DNA TGTGCCAGCAGCTTAGGGGGACTAGCGGGGTCCGGGGAGCTGTTTTTT. It yields the protein CASSLGGLAGSGELFF. V is TRBV11-3 and J is TRBJ2-2, with 13 nucleotides matching TRBD2. This CDR3 comprises 16 residues. Per the germline V gene, CDR1 is SGHNT and CDR2 is YENEEA. J lost 6 bases, V lost 1 base, and 2 bases had no gene match.

Points on this clone: The identical CDR3 is also encoded by other nucleotide sequences in the sample. This chain uses TRBV4-3 with TRBJ1-1; unclear D gene. The CDR3 has 14 amino acids. CDR1 is LGHNA and CDR2 is YSLEER in the germline V gene. Trimming pared 0 bases from V and 1 base from J, leaving 6 bases between. The CDR3 here is CASSQDRQNTEAFF. The CDR3 nucleotides are TGCGCCAGCAGCCAAGATCGGCAGAACACTGAAGCTTTCTTT.

This chain joins TRBV5-4 and TRBJ2-3; 8 bases are a match to TRBD2. V shed 0 bases, J shed 2 bases, and the junction held 8 bases outside the gene matches. CDR3 length: 17 residues. The germline V gene encodes CDR1 SGHNT and CDR2 YYREEE (reference sequence). CDR3 nucleotides: TGTGCCAGCAGCTTGGGGGGTGCGCGGGAGGACACAGATACGCAGTATTTT. It specifies CASSLGGAREDTDTQYF.

The rearrangement links TRBV28 to TRBJ2-7; either TRBD1 or TRBD2 may supply D (5 bases each). The J call may be in error: the DNA end matches TRBJ2-1 better. This CDR3 has 13 amino acids. CDR1 is MDHEN, CDR2 SYDVKM, per germline. The CDR3 region has the DNA TGTGCCAGCAGTCCGGGACCGAACAATGAGCAGTTCTTC. Its protein is CASSPGPNNEQFF.

The chain has TRBV28 and TRBJ2-3; possibly TRBD2 for D (6 bases). This CDR3 region has 12 residues. V lost 5 bases and J lost 12, with 15 bases in between. Germline V CDR1 and CDR2: MDHEN, SYDVKM. The CDR3 loop is CASSPDPREQYF. In nucleotides, the CDR3 is TGTGCCAGCAGTCCCGACCCGCGGGAACAGTATTTT.

The table lists this clone with a few counts. Other DNA sequences from this sample encode an identical CDR3 as well. The rearrangement links TRBV6-6 to TRBJ1-5, with D hard to call. Trimming pared 6 bases from V and 3 bases from J, leaving 6 bases between. This CDR3 has 12 amino acids. CDR1 MNHNY and CDR2 SVGAGI come from the germline V gene (reference sequence). CDR3 sequence (DNA): TGTGCCAGCAGGCGGGTCAATCAGCCCCAGCATTTT. Protein sequence: CASRRVNQPQHF.

The rearrangement joins TRBV15 to TRBJ2-1; 8 bases are shared with TRBD2. V shed 1 base, J shed 9 bases, and the junction held 8 bases outside the gene matches. Germline V lookup: CDR1 LNHNV, CDR2 YYDKDF (reference sequence). The CDR3 runs to 15 residues. The chain's CDR3 is CATSRAEREWGEQFF. CDR3 bases: TGTGCCACCAGCAGAGCTGAGCGGGAGTGGGGTGAGCAGTTCTTC.

V is TRBV7-9 and J is TRBJ2-7; 7 positions match TRBD2. This CDR3 is 16 amino acids long. The germline V gene has CDR1 SEHNR and CDR2 FQNEAQ (reference sequence). V trimming: 4 bases; J trimming: 2 bases; junction bases outside the gene matches: 11. CDR3 sequence reads: CASSSRGGSNPYEQYF. CDR3 nucleotide sequence: TGTGCCAGCAGCTCTAGGGGCGGGAGTAACCCCTACGAGCAGTACTTC. Full variable domain (outside the CDR3, taken from reference TRBV7-9 and TRBJ2-7): DTGVSQNPRHKITKRGQNVTFRCDPISEHNRLYWYRQTLGQGPEFLTYFQNEAQLEKSRLLSDRFSAERPKGSFSTLEIQRTEQGDSAMYLCASSSRGGSNPYEQYFGPGTRLTVT.

The chain uses TRBV11-2 and TRBJ2-1; 7 nucleotides agree with TRBD2. The CDR3 has 15 residues. CDR1 and CDR2 (germline): SGHAT, FQNNGV. The junction had 3 bases not matched to a gene; V was cut back by 2 bases and J by 2 bases. In nucleotides, the CDR3 is TGTGCCAGCAGCTTACCTAGCGGCCCCTACAATGAGCAGTTCTTC. Protein sequence: CASSLPSGPYNEQFF.

This rearrangement joins TRBV15 to TRBJ2-7; TRBD1 is a possible D gene (5 bases). V shed 0 bases and J shed 3 bases, with 12 bases lying between them. This CDR3 is 15 amino acids long. Germline assignment: CDR1 LNHNV and CDR2 YYDKDF (reference sequence). This chain's CDR3 is CATSREFPDIYEQYF. The CDR3 nucleotides read TGTGCCACCAGCAGAGAATTTCCGGACATCTACGAGCAGTACTTC.

The V and J genes are TRBV5-1 and TRBJ2-5; perhaps D is TRBD1 or TRBD2 (5 bases each). TRBJ2-7 explains the end of the DNA better; the J call may be wrong. CDR1 is SGHRS and CDR2 is YFSETQ in the germline V gene. The CDR3 sequence is 14 residues long. Written as DNA, the CDR3 is TGCGCCAGCAGCCACGGGACGGGCACCTACGAGCAGTACTTC. Protein sequence: CASSHGTGTYEQYF.

Comment on this clone: At one end, the junction sequence differs from germline, possibly due to a read error. The V call is TRBV7-3, the J call TRBJ2-1; D uncertain. The CDR3 runs 13 residues. CDR1 is SGHTA and CDR2 is FQGTGA in the germline V gene. CDR3 region: CASSVTGLDEQFF. Written as DNA, the CDR3 is TGTGCCAGCAGCGTAACCGGTCTGGATGAGCAGTTCTTC.

This chain connects TRBV19 to TRBJ2-2; D perhaps matches TRBD1 (6 bases). V lost 3 bases and J lost 6, with 8 bases in between. The CDR3 covers 13 residues. Germline lookup yields CDR1 LNHDA and CDR2 SQIVND (reference sequence). Here the CDR3 reads CASSISGAGELFF. CDR3 bases: TGTGCCAGTAGTATCTCAGGGGCCGGGGAGCTGTTTTTT.

This sequence joins TRBV6-6 and TRBJ1-1; D unresolved. The length of the CDR3 is 13 residues. Germline V gene sequence: CDR1 MNHNY, CDR2 SVGAGI (reference sequence). The V end was cut by 4 bases, the J end by 1 base, with 7 bases between. In DNA, the CDR3 is TGTGCCAGCAGTTTCAAAGAGAACACTGAAGCTTTCTTT. It yields the protein CASSFKENTEAFF.

The chain couples TRBV7-9 to TRBJ2-1; D possibly corresponds to TRBD1 (6 bases). Germline CDR1 is SEHNR and CDR2 is FQNEAQ (reference sequence). V lost 5 bases to trimming and J lost 8 bases, with 25 bases between them. CDR3 size: 17 residues. CDR3 bases: TGTGCCAGCAGCCCCGTGGACAGAGAACCCCTAAGGTATGAGCAGTTCTTC. This encodes CASSPVDREPLRYEQFF.

The genes are TRBV11-2 and TRBJ2-7, with D maybe TRBD2 (6 bases). Trimming left V 1 base short and J 4 bases short, with 14 bases between. CDR3 length: 15 residues. In germline, CDR1 is SGHAT, CDR2 FQNNGV. This chain's CDR3 is CASSLGDSPSYEQYF. The CDR3, as DNA: TGTGCCAGCAGCTTAGGGGACTCACCATCATACGAGCAGTACTTC.

Of note for this clone: Relative to the germline gene, one junction end is altered; a read error may explain this. This chain joins TRBV7-7 and TRBJ2-1, with 7 bases fitting TRBD1. CDR3 size: 14 residues. Germline V gives CDR1 SSHAT, CDR2 FNYEAQ (reference sequence). CDR3 sequence (DNA): TGTGCTAGCAGCCGATCGGACAGGCACGATGAGCAGTTCTTC. Protein: CASSRSDRHDEQFF. The full variable domain, in which reference TRBV7-7 and TRBJ2-1 provide the parts outside the CDR3, is GAGVSQSPRYKVTKRGQDVTLRCDPISSHATLYWYQQALGQGPEFLTYFNYEAQPDKSGLPSDRFSAERPEGSISTLTIQRTEQRDSAMYRCASSRSDRHDEQFFGPGTRLTVL.

The chain joins TRBV28 to TRBJ1-5; TRBD1 aligns across 7 bases. Germline loops: CDR1 MDHEN, CDR2 SYDVKM. The length of the CDR3 is 15 residues. V dropped 3 bases and J dropped 2; count of bases not matched to a gene: 4. DNA for the CDR3: TGTGCCAGCAGTTTCCCTGGACAGGGCAATCAGCCCCAGCATTTT. It is translated as CASSFPGQGNQPQHF.

In this sample, this clone turned up once. The chain uses TRBV6-1 and TRBJ2-7; the D is unclear. Germline V gene lookup returns CDR1 MNHNS and CDR2 SASEGT. Trimming shortened V by 3 bases and J by 0 bases, and 9 bases separated the two germline ends. This CDR3 has 14 amino acids. CDR3 loop: CASSEADSSYEQYF. DNA of the CDR3: TGTGCCAGCAGTGAGGCAGATAGCTCCTACGAGCAGTACTTC.

The chain couples TRBV19 to TRBJ1-1; TRBD1 might be the D (5 bases). V was shortened by 8 bases and J by 0 bases, with 22 bases between the two germline ends. The CDR3 contains 17 residues. Germline CDR1 reads LNHDA; CDR2 reads SQIVND (reference sequence). This CDR3 reads CASSSRDLSRMNTEAFF. CDR3 in DNA: TGTGCCAGTTCATCGAGGGACCTCTCAAGAATGAACACTGAAGCTTTCTTT.

The chain links TRBV5-5 to TRBJ1-1; 7 nucleotides agree with TRBD1. Looked up from germline, CDR1 is SGHKS and CDR2 is YYEKEE (reference sequence). This CDR3 spans 18 amino acids. Unmatched junction bases numbered 18, after V lost 6 bases and J lost 1 base. The CDR3 protein is CASTIPGQDRVKNTEAFF. The CDR3 nucleotides are TGTGCCAGCACCATCCCCGGACAGGATCGGGTGAAGAACACTGAAGCTTTCTTT.

Here the CDR3 DNA reads TGTGCCAGCAGCTTGAGTCTAGCGGTGGGGAATGAGCAGTTCTTC. As protein: CASSLSLAVGNEQFF. This rearrangement joins TRBV5-8 to TRBJ2-1; TRBD2 matches at 7 bases. CDR1 SGHTS and CDR2 YDEGEE come from the germline V gene. This CDR3 is 15 amino acids long. Trimming took 1 base from V and 7 from J; bases not matched to a gene: 8. The complete variable domain, with remaining parts taken from reference TRBV5-8 and TRBJ2-1, reads EAGVTQSPTHLIKTRGQQATLRCSPISGHTSVYWYQQALGLGLQFLLWYDEGEERNRGNFPPRFSGRQFPNYSSELNVNALELEDSALYLCASSLSLAVGNEQFFGPGTRLTVL.

The sample holds one count of this clone. This chain joins TRBV7-9 and TRBJ2-5, with D maybe TRBD2 (6 bases). Germline loops: CDR1 SEHNR, CDR2 FQNEAQ (reference sequence). Trimming removed 1 base from V and 0 bases from J, with 9 bases in between. This CDR3 is 15 amino acids long. For the CDR3, the DNA is TGTGCCAGCAGCTTAGGGCTAGCGTACCAAGAGACCCAGTACTTC. Protein: CASSLGLAYQETQYF. Complete variable domain (other parts from reference TRBV7-9 and TRBJ2-5): DTGVSQNPRHKITKRGQNVTFRCDPISEHNRLYWYRQTLGQGPEFLTYFQNEAQLEKSRLLSDRFSAERPKGSFSTLEIQRTEQGDSAMYLCASSLGLAYQETQYFGPGTRLLVL.